A selection of T cell receptor beta chains follows, all from one sample in a study of identical twins. TCRdb called the 5' RACE reads again in MiXCR, with one record for every CDR3 protein. The sample consists of about 490,000 distinct CDR3 sequences, 12% to 15% of them appearing once. The same sample was also used in a study of yellow fever vaccine responses in identical twins.

Sequenced material: CD4+ T cells sorted from blood. These receptors were taken from a young woman in good health. Both conserved end residues are part of each CDR3. D genes are given only for firm matches. Only part of the rows carry a size: once, few, many, or a class if the clone is expanded.

V gene	D gene	clone size	J gene	CDR3 DNA	CDR3 protein
TRBV20-1	TRBD2	-	TRBJ2-1	TGCAGTGCTAGAGACGACCGCCCGACTAGCGGGAACTACAATGAGCAGTTCTTC	CSARDDRPTSGNYNEQFF
TRBV2	-	-	TRBJ1-4	TGTGCCAGCAAGGCGGGGGGAATTAAGGAAAAACTGTTTTTT	CASKAGGIKEKLFF
TRBV5-1	-	many	TRBJ1-1	TGTGCCAGCAGCTTAGGGGGAGTGAACACTGAAGCTTTCTTT	CASSLGGVNTEAFF
TRBV2	-	few	TRBJ1-5	TGTGCCAGCAGTGATGTACAGGCGCGACAGCCCCAGCATTTT	CASSDVQARQPQHF
TRBV12-3/TRBV12-4	-	few	TRBJ1-3	TGTGCCAGCAGCTCAGGACCTGGCACTGGAAACACCATATATTTT	CASSSGPGTGNTIYF
TRBV6-1	TRBD2	few	TRBJ2-2	TGTGCCAGCAGTAGAATCAGGACTAGCGGGAGCCCTAACACCGGGGAGCTGTTTTTT	CASSRIRTSGSPNTGELFF
TRBV20-1	-	few	TRBJ2-7	TGCAGTGCTAGAGATCTTGAGACAGCCAAGGACGAGCAGTACTTC	CSARDLETAKDEQYF
TRBV29-1	TRBD2	-	TRBJ2-1	TGCAGCGTTGTGACTAGCGGGAGTTGGAATGAGCAGTTCTTC	CSVVTSGSWNEQFF
TRBV14	-	many	TRBJ1-5	TGTGCCAGCAGCAAGGGCAGCAATCAGCCCCAGCATTTT	CASSKGSNQPQHF
TRBV2	-	-	TRBJ2-3	TGTGCCAGCAGTGATTCCGGGGCCGGCACAGATACGCAGTATTTT	CASSDSGAGTDTQYF
TRBV20-1	TRBD2	-	TRBJ2-2	TGCAGTGCTAGAGCCGCTCCAGGGACTAGCGGGAGGCCCACCGGGGAGCTGTTTTTT	CSARAAPGTSGRPTGELFF
TRBV11-2	-	-	TRBJ2-1	TGTGCCAGCACGCAACGAGGGACCGCATTGCAGTTCTTC	CASTQRGTALQFF
TRBV14	TRBD1	-	TRBJ2-7	TGTGCCAGCAGCCAAAGATATGACAGGGTAGGCGAGCAGTACTTC	CASSQRYDRVGEQYF
TRBV27	-	many	TRBJ2-2	TGTGCCAGCAGTTTAGCGTGGAGGGGCTACCTCCCGAACACCGGGGAGCTGTTTTTT	CASSLAWRGYLPNTGELFF
TRBV29-1	TRBD2	many	TRBJ2-1	TGCAGCGTTGAGGGACTATCTGACGAGCAGTTCTTC	CSVEGLSDEQFF
TRBV5-1	TRBD2	-	TRBJ2-7	TGCGCCAGCAGCAAGGCGGAACTAGCGGGATACGAGCAGTACTTC	CASSKAELAGYEQYF
TRBV7-8	-	-	TRBJ1-6	TGTGCCAGCAGCTTAAAAGGGTATAATTCACCCCTCCACTTT	CASSLKGYNSPLHF
TRBV12-3/TRBV12-4	-	few	TRBJ2-2	TGTGCCTGGGGGCGGAACACCGGGGAGCTGTTTTTT	CAWGRNTGELFF
TRBV4-1	TRBD2	-	TRBJ2-2	TGCGCCAGCAGCCAAGAGGGACCCGTAGCGGGGGAGACCGGGGAGCTGTTTTTT	CASSQEGPVAGETGELFF
TRBV2	TRBD1	-	TRBJ1-1	TGTGCCACAGGGGGCGTGAGGACTGAAGCTTTCTTT	CATGGVRTEAFF
TRBV10-3	TRBD2	-	TRBJ2-1	TGTGCCATCAGTGAATCTACCGGGACTAGCGGTTACAATGAGCAGTTCTTC	CAISESTGTSGYNEQFF
TRBV20-1	-	-	TRBJ2-2	TGCAGTGCTAGCCCTGCGACCGGGGAGCTGTTTTTT	CSASPATGELFF
TRBV20-1	-	-	TRBJ2-3	TGCAGTGCCCTGGGGGCGGGCGCCACAGATACGCAGTATTTT	CSALGAGATDTQYF
TRBV20-1	-	-	TRBJ1-1	TGCAGTGCTAGAGACCCATCAAGGTACACTGAAGCTTTCTTT	CSARDPSRYTEAFF
TRBV15	TRBD2	-	TRBJ2-2	TGTGCCACCAGCAGAGATCTAGCGGGCGCGAACACCGGGGAGCTGTTTTTT	CATSRDLAGANTGELFF
TRBV27	-	-	TRBJ1-2	TGTGCCAGCAGGAAGGGACCGGGCTATGGCTACACCTTC	CASRKGPGYGYTF